This T cell receptor beta chain came from a study of CD8 T cells in Susac syndrome. It was with random hexamers that about 0.45 to 1 ug RNA was reverse transcribed. From the immunoSEQ multiplex PCR reads, TCRdb called clonotypes with MiXCR, one entry per CDR3 protein. The sample records 100,000 to 150,000 distinct CDR3 sequences, about 94% being singletons. The sample was CD8+ T cells from PBMCs. The source is a human donor with Susac syndrome.

The CDR3 DNA reads as TGCGCCAGCAGCCCGCCCGAGACAGGGGCCCACGAGCAGTACTTC. This encodes CASSPPETGAHEQYF. This chain connects TRBV4-1 to TRBJ2-7; 8 bases agree with TRBD1. The V gene end was trimmed by 4 bases and the J gene end by 5 bases; junction bases not matched to a gene: 10. The CDR3 covers 15 residues. Germline CDR1 is MGHRA and CDR2 is YSYEKL.